The sequence of this T cell receptor beta chain was determined in a study of T cells in Graves' hyperthyroidism and ophthalmopathy. General study findings and limits: Stable hyperthyroidism was separated from ophthalmopathy by a model based on 13 V-J features. Blood shared most expanded thyroid clonotypes above 0.001.

What was amplified from RNA transcripts were TCR beta CDR3 regions. The HTBI primer set drove a first-round RT-PCR of the TCR CDR3. TCRdb reanalysed the multiplex PCR reads using MiXCR and keeps one entry per CDR3 protein. The sample holds around 580,000 distinct CDR3 sequences, 16% seen once. The CDR3 is made up of 16 amino acids. The V end lost 0 bases, the J end lost 6 bases, and 14 bases lay between the germline ends. The germline CDR1 and CDR2 sequences are LGHDT and YNNKEL (reference sequence). The study enrolled patients aged 18 to 65 with newly diagnosed hyperthyroidism of under 2 months' duration. Patients with uncontrolled infections, other autoimmune diseases, pregnancy or lactation were excluded. This clonotype was counted a few times. Antigen specificity is unknown.

The chain uses TRBV3-1 and TRBJ1-4; TRBD1 is a possible D gene (5 bases). Sequencing was done on a sample of blood. The sequence was collected from a woman under 30 with Graves' hyperthyroidism. CDR3 nucleotides: TGTGCCAGCAGCCAAGAAGCATTGGCAGGGTATGAAAAACTGTTTTTT. The encoded protein is CASSQEALAGYEKLFF.